A single sample is the source of the 11 T cell receptor beta chains below, sequenced in a study of CD8 T cells in Susac syndrome. Random hexamers were used to reverse transcribe about 0.45 to 1 ug of RNA. Via MiXCR, TCRdb re-called the immunoSEQ multiplex PCR reads, giving one row per CDR3 protein. The top ten hold roughly 0.88% of the sample, which has about 80,000 distinct CDR3 sequences, around 94% seen once. The source material was CD8+ T cells from PBMCs. These receptors were obtained from a human donor with Susac syndrome.

V and J are TRBV7-2 and TRBJ2-7; D ambiguous. With 3 bases removed from V and 2 bases from J, the gap between germline ends came to 14 bases. CDR1 is SGHTA and CDR2 is FQGNSA in the germline V gene. The CDR3 contains 15 residues. The CDR3 loop reads CASSFNEQPTYEQYF. DNA for the CDR3: TGTGCCAGCAGCTTCAACGAACAGCCAACCTACGAGCAGTACTTC.

In nucleotides, the CDR3 is TGTGCCAGCAGTTTGCAGGGCGGCGGGGAGCTGTTTTTT. This gives the protein CASSLQGGGELFF. The rearrangement uses TRBV13 and TRBJ2-2; maybe TRBD1 (5 bases). The CDR3 runs to 13 residues. The V gene's germline CDR1 is PRHDT and CDR2 FYEKMQ (reference sequence). The V and J ends lost 6 bases and 7 bases respectively, with 12 bases between them.

V and J are TRBV7-2 and TRBJ1-1; 7 bases align to TRBD1. The junction had 7 bases not matched to a gene; V was cut back by 5 bases and J by 1 base. From germline, CDR1 is SGHTA and CDR2 FQGNSA. CDR3 size: 15 residues. CDR3 coding DNA: TGTGCCAGCAGCCTTAACAGGGGAGAGAACACTGAAGCTTTCTTT. This sequence encodes CASSLNRGENTEAFF.

The V gene is TRBV29-1, the J gene TRBJ2-1; no firm D call. Per the germline V gene, CDR1 is SQVTM and CDR2 is ANQGSEA. The V and J ends lost 5 bases and 7 bases respectively, with 6 bases between them. This CDR3 region has 10 residues. The CDR3 nucleotides read TGCAGCGTTACGGAGAATGAGCAGTTCTTC. Residues: CSVTENEQFF.

This clonotype was detected a few times. This sequence joins TRBV14 and TRBJ2-3, with TRBD1 matching 11 bases. Unmatched junction bases numbered 5, after V lost 4 bases and J lost 2 bases. The CDR3 has 16 amino acids. Germline CDR1 reads SGHDN; CDR2 reads FVKESK. The CDR3 nucleotides are TGTGCCAGCAGCCTCCGGACAGGGGGCCTCACAGATACGCAGTATTTT. This codes for CASSLRTGGLTDTQYF.

The chain couples TRBV6-1 to TRBJ2-1, with TRBD2 identical over 9 bases. The CDR3 consists of 15 residues. Germline lookup yields CDR1 MNHNS and CDR2 SASEGT. The V segment lost 2 bases and the J segment 3 bases; nucleotides outside the gene matches: 2. For the CDR3, the DNA is TGTGCCAGCAGTGAAATAGCGGGAGACTACAATGAGCAGTTCTTC. This gives the protein CASSEIAGDYNEQFF.

This rearrangement joins TRBV27 to TRBJ1-6; 10 positions agree with TRBD1. This CDR3 spans 14 amino acids. CDR1 and CDR2 from the germline V gene are MNHEY and SMNVEV (reference sequence). With V trimmed by 9 bases and J by 8 bases, 7 bases remained unmatched. The CDR3 region has the DNA TGTGCCAGTCGGGACAGGGGATTTGATTCACCCCTCCACTTT. As protein: CASRDRGFDSPLHF.

The genes are TRBV15 and TRBJ2-1; 8 bases match TRBD1. Germline lookup yields CDR1 LNHNV and CDR2 YYDKDF (reference sequence). Trimming took 6 bases from V and 4 from J; bases not matched to a gene: 8. This CDR3 is built from 15 residues. The CDR3 coding sequence is TGTGCCACCAGTCAAAGGACAGGGACTTACAATGAGCAGTTCTTC. Its protein is CATSQRTGTYNEQFF. Looking up the rest from reference TRBV15 and TRBJ2-1 gives the full variable domain: DAMVIQNPRYQVTQFGKPVTLSCSQTLNHNVMYWYQQKSSQAPKLLFHYYDKDFNNEADTPDNFQSRRPNTSFCFLDIRSPGLGDTAMYLCATSQRTGTYNEQFFGPGTRLTVL.

V and J are TRBV7-9 and TRBJ2-1; the match to TRBD1 covers 9 bases. J was trimmed by 8 bases and V by 2 bases; bases with no gene match: 13. CDR1 SEHNR and CDR2 FQNEAQ come from the germline V gene (reference sequence). This CDR3 is 17 amino acids long. The CDR3 region has the DNA TGTGCCAGCAGCTTACCGAAGCGGACAGGGGCTATCCATGAGCAGTTCTTC. The encoded protein is CASSLPKRTGAIHEQFF.

This sequence joins TRBV21-1 and TRBJ2-7. TRBV21-1 is listed as a pseudogene. CDR3 length: 8 amino acids. The DNA for the CDR3 is TGTGCCAGCAGCAAATGGGGCTTC. This gives the protein CASSKWGF.

CDR3 sequence reads: CATQQGLAGNTDTQYF. The DNA of the CDR3 is TGCGCCACCCAGCAGGGACTAGCGGGAAACACAGATACGCAGTATTTT. The V and J genes are TRBV4-3 and TRBJ2-3; 13 bases line up with TRBD2. The junction had 9 bases not matched to a gene; V was cut back by 10 bases and J by 2 bases. Germline V gives CDR1 LGHNA, CDR2 YSLEER. The CDR3 sequence is 16 residues long.